The 17 T cell receptor beta chains reported below all come from one sample, sequenced in a study of shared clonotypes between healthy human individuals. The protocol was immunoSEQ multiplex PCR, while the TCRdb copy is restricted to in-frame clones and leaves out a portion. Of 150,000 to 200,000 clones listed, 85% to 95% are singletons. Sequenced: naive CD4+ T cells sorted from blood. Regarding subset: CD45RA+ positively selected. The receptors derive from a woman in her 30s in good health.

J is TRBJ1-5 and V is TRBV28, with D unclear. V lost 6 bases and J 6 bases, leaving 15 bases between the germline ends. This CDR3 has 14 amino acids. Germline values: CDR1 MDHEN, CDR2 SYDVKM. CDR3 sequence reads: CASSRPGSSQPQHF. DNA for the CDR3: TGTGCCAGCAGCCGACCGGGGTCAAGTCAGCCCCAGCATTTT.

The rearrangement uses TRBV28 and TRBJ1-1, with D hard to call. Germline CDR1 MDHEN, CDR2 SYDVKM. Deletions cut 7 bases from V and 5 bases from J, with 8 bases between. This CDR3 has 11 amino acids. The CDR3 DNA reads TGTGCCAGCACAGGAGAGACTGAAGCTTTCTTT. The encoded protein is CASTGETEAFF.

This clone appeared once. The chain couples TRBV6-5 to TRBJ2-1; TRBD2 might be the D (6 bases). The CDR3 covers 14 residues. Trimming removed 0 bases from V and 9 bases from J, with 12 bases in between. CDR1 and CDR2 (germline): MNHEY, SVGAGI. DNA of the CDR3: TGTGCCAGCAGTTACTCGCCCGGGAGCTTTGAGCAGTTCTTC. This codes for CASSYSPGSFEQFF.

This CDR3 is CASSPQGQGEQFF. For the CDR3, the DNA is TGTGCCAGCAGCCCGCAGGGACAGGGGGAGCAGTTCTTC. The chain carries TRBV11-3 and TRBJ2-1; 10 positions match TRBD1. Per germline, CDR1 SGHNT and CDR2 YENEEA. The ends lost 5 bases at V and 10 bases at J; junction bases unmatched: 5. This CDR3 comprises 13 residues.

The V gene is TRBV6-4, the J gene TRBJ1-2; 8 bases line up with TRBD1. CDR1 and CDR2 from the germline V gene are MRHNA and SNTAGT. V lost 3 bases and J lost 2; bases outside the gene matches: 11. The length of the CDR3 is 17 residues. CDR3 DNA: TGTGCCAGCAGTGAGAGGGGGGACAGGTCGGGAAACTATGGCTACACCTTC. It yields the protein CASSERGDRSGNYGYTF.

On this clone: The junction differs from germline at one of its ends, possibly a read error. The gene calls are TRBV7-8 and TRBJ2-7; TRBD1 or TRBD2 may be the D gene (6 bases each). Germline lookup yields CDR1 SGHVS and CDR2 FQNEAQ. The CDR3 length is 13 residues. In DNA form, the CDR3 reads TGTGCCAGCAGCTACGGCGGGACAACGCCTTCATCATTC. Its translation is CASSYGGTTPSSF.

V usage is TRBV18 and J usage is TRBJ2-7; D is ambiguous. Germline lookup yields CDR1 KGHSH and CDR2 LQKENI. The ends were cut back, 2 bases at V and 5 bases at J, with 16 bases in the middle. There are 15 residues in the CDR3. The CDR3 sequence: CASSPNEQPLNEQYF. The CDR3 DNA is TGTGCCAGCTCACCAAATGAACAACCTTTGAACGAGCAGTACTTC.

The chain employs TRBV5-1 and TRBJ1-5, with no clear D. Per germline, CDR1 SGHRS and CDR2 YFSETQ. V dropped 4 bases and J dropped 4 bases, with 9 bases sitting between them. The CDR3 has 13 residues. DNA of the CDR3: TGCGCCAGCAGCCCGGACTTAAATCAGCCCCAGCATTTT. Its protein is CASSPDLNQPQHF.

CDR3 sequence (DNA): TGTGCCAGCTCACCAACAAGCGGGATCGACATTCAGTACTTC. Protein sequence: CASSPTSGIDIQYF. The chain employs TRBV18 and TRBJ2-4; 7 nucleotides match TRBD2. The J segment lost 8 bases and the V segment lost 2 bases, leaving 6 bases of the junction unmatched. CDR3 length: 14 residues. CDR1 and CDR2 from the germline V gene are KGHSH and LQKENI.

The chain couples TRBV19 to TRBJ2-7, with 13 bases identical to TRBD2. V trimming: 7 bases; J trimming: 5 bases; junction bases outside the gene matches: 11. The V gene's germline CDR1 is LNHDA and CDR2 SQIVND (reference sequence). This CDR3 region has 16 residues. CDR3: CASTRRLAGGVHEQYF. The CDR3 nucleotides are TGTGCCAGTACAAGGAGACTAGCGGGAGGTGTCCACGAGCAGTACTTC. The variable domain in full, completed from reference TRBV19 and TRBJ2-7, reads DGGITQSPKYLFRKEGQNVTLSCEQNLNHDAMYWYRQDPGQGLRLIYYSQIVNDFQKGDIAEGYSVSREKKESFPLTVTSAQKNPTAFYLCASTRRLAGGVHEQYFGPGTRLTVT.

The chain combines TRBV7-2 with TRBJ2-7; D is possibly TRBD1 or TRBD2 (5 bases each). The germline V and J ends were trimmed by 2 bases and 6 bases, with 17 bases remaining between them. The germline V gene has CDR1 SGHTA and CDR2 FQGNSA. The CDR3 consists of 15 residues. The CDR3 spells CASSLSQGRSGEQYF. CDR3 bases: TGTGCCAGCAGCTTATCTCAGGGACGGTCGGGCGAGCAGTACTTC.

The J gene is TRBJ2-7, the V gene TRBV28; D is uncertain. The V and J ends lost 10 bases and 2 bases respectively, with 9 bases between them. This CDR3 is 11 amino acids long. Per germline, CDR1 MDHEN and CDR2 SYDVKM. The CDR3 DNA sequence: TGTGCCACCAGAAACCCCTACGAGCAGTACTTC. This codes for CATRNPYEQYF.

This chain joins TRBV7-9 and TRBJ2-2; a weak D match, TRBD2 (5 bases). The germline CDR1 and CDR2 sequences are SEHNR and FQNEAQ (reference sequence). The CDR3 loop spans 15 amino acids. The V end lost 3 bases, the J end lost 2 bases, and 10 bases lay between the germline ends. Here the CDR3 reads CASSFGSLNTGELFF. The DNA of the CDR3 is TGTGCCAGCAGCTTTGGGAGTCTCAACACCGGGGAGCTGTTTTTT. Together with reference TRBV7-9 and TRBJ2-2, the CDR3 gives the full variable domain: DTGVSQNPRHKITKRGQNVTFRCDPISEHNRLYWYRQTLGQGPEFLTYFQNEAQLEKSRLLSDRFSAERPKGSFSTLEIQRTEQGDSAMYLCASSFGSLNTGELFFGEGSRLTVL.

The chain is built from TRBV7-3 and TRBJ2-7, with a possible D match to TRBD2 (6 bases). Trimming removed 5 bases from V and 7 bases from J, with 12 bases in between. CDR3 length equals 12 residues. In germline, CDR1 is SGHTA, CDR2 FQGTGA. The CDR3 region has the DNA TGTGCCAGCAGCCATTCTGGGGGGGAGCAGTACTTC. Its protein product is CASSHSGGEQYF. The full variable domain, with the rest looked up from reference TRBV7-3 and TRBJ2-7, is GAGVSQTPSNKVTEKGKYVELRCDPISGHTALYWYRQSLGQGPEFLIYFQGTGAADDSGLPNDRFFAVRPEGSVSTLKIQRTERGDSAVYLCASSHSGGEQYFGPGTRLTVT.

The gene calls are TRBV28 and TRBJ1-6; 8 bases are a match to TRBD1. Germline V gene sequence: CDR1 MDHEN, CDR2 SYDVKM. V gave up 6 bases and J gave up 14 bases; unmatched junction bases: 18. The CDR3 covers 16 residues. The CDR3 region is CASRRGERTGMWSLHF. The CDR3, as DNA: TGTGCCAGCAGGAGGGGGGAGAGGACAGGGATGTGGTCCCTCCACTTT.

In this sample, this clone turned up once. The rearrangement uses TRBV18 and TRBJ2-7, with D possibly TRBD2 on 6 matching bases. V was cut by 3 bases and J by 5 bases, with 23 bases left in between. CDR3 length: 17 residues. Germline V gene sequence: CDR1 KGHSH, CDR2 LQKENI. In nucleotides, the CDR3 is TGTGCCAGCTCACCGTCTCGGAGGGTACCAGCTTCCGACGAGCAGTACTTC. This sequence encodes CASSPSRRVPASDEQYF.

V is TRBV28 and J is TRBJ2-7; D is uncertain. V lost 6 bases and J lost 1, with 10 bases in between. Germline V gene sequence: CDR1 MDHEN, CDR2 SYDVKM. The CDR3 contains 13 residues. The CDR3 region has the DNA TGTGCCAGCAGCCTAGGGTATTCCTACGAGCAGTACTTC. Its translation is CASSLGYSYEQYF.